Detailed here is one T cell receptor beta chain. Its antigen is still unknown. The data are from a study of T cell responses to AZD1222 COVID-19 vaccine. Points from the study as a whole: White British donors predominated, females outnumbered males, and clonal diversity was possibly underestimated. Spike-specific TCR depth and breadth grew after two AZD1222 doses.

The CDR3 loop spans 13 amino acids. Germline CDR1 and CDR2: LGHDT and YNNKEL (reference sequence). V lost 4 bases to trimming and J lost 2 bases, with 8 bases between them. The data were produced by immunoSEQ multiplex PCR, yet TCRdb's version contains in-frame clones alone and is incomplete. The profile shows 95,000 to 100,000 clones, more than 75% of them singletons. The sample in question was peripheral blood, obtained on day 0 of AZD1222 vaccination. This TCR was recovered from an adult in good health. This chain joins TRBV3-1 (or the pseudogene TRBV3-2) and TRBJ2-5, with TRBD2 as a possible D gene (6 bases). Written as DNA, the CDR3 is TGTGCCAGCAGCCCGGACTATCAAGAGACCCAGTACTTC. Translated, it gives CASSPDYQETQYF.